The 5 T cell receptor beta chains listed next were all sequenced from one sample in a study of CD4 T cell repertoires in COVID-19. The table came from immunoSEQ multiplex PCR; TCRdb's copy has only in-frame clones and leaves some out. The sample holds more than 20,000 clones, nearly 95% seen once. The memory T cells were sequenced right after ex vivo isolation, without culture. The source material was circulating follicular helper CD4+ T cells (cTfh) from blood, sampled before the COVID-19 pandemic. These receptors all stem from a human donor who had COVID-19.

The rearrangement uses TRBV20-1 and TRBJ2-1, with D unresolved. This CDR3 has 10 amino acids. Germline loops: CDR1 DFQATT, CDR2 SNEGSKA (reference sequence). Trimming removed 5 bases at V and 5 bases at J, with 4 bases between. The chain's CDR3 is CSAPNNEQFF. The CDR3 DNA follows: TGCAGTGCTCCAAACAATGAGCAGTTCTTC.

This sequence joins TRBV6-5 and TRBJ2-5; unclear D gene. This CDR3 has 14 residues. Germline V gene lookup returns CDR1 MNHEY and CDR2 SVGAGI. Deletions cut 6 bases from V and 0 bases from J, with 11 bases between. The CDR3 sequence: CASRKRTDQETQYF. The CDR3 bases are TGTGCCAGCAGGAAGCGAACTGACCAAGAGACCCAGTACTTC.

This chain connects TRBV30 to TRBJ1-5, with unresolved D. In germline, CDR1 is GTSNPN, CDR2 SVGIG (reference sequence). The V end lost 2 bases, the J end lost 2 bases, and 4 bases lay between the germline ends. The CDR3 extends over 12 amino acids. CDR3: CAWSRGNQPQHF. The CDR3, as DNA: TGTGCCTGGAGTCGGGGCAATCAGCCCCAGCATTTT.

The chain recombines TRBV7-8 with TRBJ1-2; D is unresolved. Trimming stripped 3 bases from V and 4 bases from J, with 15 bases between. Germline assignment: CDR1 SGHVS and CDR2 FQNEAQ. The CDR3 totals 15 residues. CDR3 nucleotides: TGTGCCAGCAGCTTCGACGACCCCGGGGTCTATGGCTACACCTTC. Residues: CASSFDDPGVYGYTF.

This chain connects TRBV7-2 to TRBJ2-7, with TRBD1 matching over 9 bases. The germline CDR1 and CDR2 sequences are SGHTA and FQGNSA. The CDR3 spans 15 residues. The junction had 9 bases not matched to a gene; V was cut back by 5 bases and J by 4 bases. The CDR3 reads CASSAQQGARYEQYF. CDR3 sequence (DNA): TGTGCCAGCAGCGCCCAACAGGGGGCAAGGTACGAGCAGTACTTC.